Listed below are T cell receptor beta chains from one sample, sequenced in a study of blood T cell repertoires in COVID-19. Here immunoSEQ multiplex PCR was the method, and the copy in TCRdb shows in-frame clones only, minus some. The profile shows under 250,000 clones, about 84% of them singletons. Sequencing was done on a sample of peripheral blood. Receptor source: an elderly woman with acute or convalescent COVID-19. The CDR3 runs from the conserved cysteine through the conserved F or W. D genes are given only for firm matches. Size is omitted from some rows. Given values are once, few, many or a class for expanded clones.

D	J	size	V	CDR3	DNA
.	TRBJ1-6	.	TRBV6-1	CASSEAAGARSPLHF	TGTGCCAGCAGTGAAGCGGCAGGGGCGAGGTCACCCCTCCACTTT
TRBD1	TRBJ1-5	.	TRBV30	CAWSAGGSQGQQPQHF	TGTGCCTGGAGTGCAGGGGGATCCCAGGGCCAGCAGCCCCAGCATTTT
TRBD2	TRBJ2-2	.	TRBV13	CASYPRTGGDTGELFF	TGTGCCAGTTACCCCCGGACGGGGGGGGACACCGGGGAGCTGTTTTTT
TRBD2	TRBJ2-7	.	TRBV24-1	CATSDAGAYEQYF	TGTGCCACCAGTGATGCGGGGGCCTACGAGCAGTACTTC
.	TRBJ2-2	.	TRBV11-3	CASSLNPSVNTGELFF	TGTGCCAGCAGCTTAAATCCGTCAGTAAACACCGGGGAGCTGTTTTTT
TRBD2	TRBJ2-2	.	TRBV5-4	CASSLTSGWGGELFF	TGTGCCAGCAGCTTAACTAGCGGTTGGGGCGGGGAGCTGTTTTTT
.	TRBJ2-3	.	TRBV4-1	CASSQDSWTDTQYF	TGCGCCAGCAGCCAAGACAGTTGGACAGATACGCAGTATTTT
TRBD2	TRBJ2-7	.	TRBV7-8	CASSFGGRIAYEQYF	TGTGCCAGCAGCTTTGGCGGGAGAATCGCCTACGAGCAGTACTTC
.	TRBJ2-7	few	TRBV3-1/TRBV3-2	CASSRENTIGEQYF	TGTGCCAGCAGCCGGGAGAATACGATAGGGGAGCAGTACTTC
.	TRBJ2-1	.	TRBV6-5	CASSLGAGGNEQFF	TGTGCCAGCAGCCTCGGGGCAGGGGGGAATGAGCAGTTCTTC
TRBD1	TRBJ2-5	few	TRBV7-6	CASSELFGTGKTQYF	TGTGCCAGCAGCGAGTTGTTTGGGACAGGGAAGACCCAGTACTTC
.	TRBJ1-2	.	TRBV19	CASSTGGGGYTF	TGTGCCAGTAGTACCGGAGGTGGAGGCTACACCTTC
.	TRBJ2-2	few	TRBV29-1	CSGRHSTIGGELFF	TGCAGCGGGAGGCACTCCACTATTGGGGGGGAGCTGTTTTTT
.	TRBJ2-3	.	TRBV19	CASSTTDTDTQYF	TGTGCCAGTAGTACCACAGACACAGATACGCAGTATTTT
TRBD2	TRBJ2-1	.	TRBV5-5	CASSSLGLAGGSSYNEQFF	TGTGCCAGCAGCTCACTCGGACTAGCGGGAGGAAGCTCCTACAATGAGCAGTTCTTC
TRBD1	TRBJ1-1	.	TRBV7-3	CASSFQGAGEAFF	TGTGCCAGCAGCTTTCAGGGGGCGGGTGAAGCTTTCTTT
TRBD2	TRBJ2-1	.	TRBV7-3	CASSPRGLAVDNEQFF	TGTGCCAGCAGTCCCCGAGGACTAGCGGTGGACAATGAGCAGTTCTTC
.	TRBJ2-6	.	TRBV7-3	CASSLTGALMGANVLTF	TGTGCCAGCAGCTTAACGGGGGCCCTCATGGGGGCCAACGTCCTGACTTTC
.	TRBJ1-1	.	TRBV7-8	CASSTPSGYTEAFF	TGTGCCAGCAGCACCCCCTCGGGGTACACTGAAGCTTTCTTT
.	TRBJ2-1	few	TRBV29-1	CSVSQRSSYNEQFF	TGCAGCGTCTCCCAGCGAAGCTCCTACAATGAGCAGTTCTTC
TRBD1	TRBJ1-2	.	TRBV18	CASSPEAGGATNYGYTF	TGTGCCAGCTCACCCGAGGCAGGGGGCGCGACGAACTATGGCTACACCTTC
TRBD1	TRBJ1-1	.	TRBV5-1	CASSLVPGGTEAFF	TGCGCCAGCAGCTTGGTTCCAGGGGGCACTGAAGCTTTCTTT
TRBD2	TRBJ2-1	.	TRBV2	CASRTSKGLADINEQFF	TGTGCCAGCAGGACCTCCAAGGGGCTAGCGGATATCAATGAGCAGTTCTTC
TRBD1	TRBJ1-5	.	TRBV29-1	CSVVYQGDSQPQHF	TGCAGCGTTGTTTACCAGGGGGATTCTCAGCCCCAGCATTTT
TRBD1	TRBJ2-2	.	TRBV6-5	CASTRGRSGELFF	TGTGCCAGCACCAGGGGGCGCAGCGGGGAGCTGTTTTTT
.	TRBJ2-6	.	TRBV30	CAWSAYPRGAGANVLTF	TGTGCCTGGAGTGCCTACCCCAGGGGTGCTGGGGCCAACGTCCTGACTTTC
.	TRBJ2-1	.	TRBV19	CASSMTGAYNEQFF	TGTGCCAGTAGTATGACAGGAGCCTACAATGAGCAGTTCTTC
TRBD1	TRBJ1-2	.	TRBV4-1	CASSQVGSGTDLYGYTF	TGCGCCAGCAGCCAAGTAGGGTCCGGGACAGACCTCTATGGCTACACCTTC
TRBD2	TRBJ2-7	.	TRBV9	CASSLSGGSYEQYF	TGTGCCAGCAGCCTATCGGGAGGTTCCTACGAGCAGTACTTC
TRBD2	TRBJ2-7	.	TRBV5-4	CASQVGGGANEQYF	TGTGCCAGCCAAGTGGGCGGGGGGGCTAACGAGCAGTACTTC
TRBD1	TRBJ2-7	.	TRBV29-1	CSAGQALSHEQYF	TGCAGCGCCGGACAGGCCCTCTCTCACGAGCAGTACTTC
.	TRBJ2-3	.	TRBV5-1	CASSLVAGTDTQYF	TGCGCCAGCAGCTTGGTGGCAGGCACAGATACGCAGTATTTT
TRBD2	TRBJ2-7	.	TRBV7-9	CASSLQRGASVEQYF	TGTGCCAGCAGCTTACAGCGGGGGGCTAGTGTGGAGCAGTACTTC
TRBD1	TRBJ1-2	.	TRBV5-1	CASSPGRGRLTNYGYTF	TGCGCCAGCAGCCCGGGCAGGGGGAGACTAACTAACTATGGCTACACCTTC
.	TRBJ1-1	.	TRBV2	CASSGGLNTEAFF	TGTGCCAGCAGTGGAGGATTAAACACTGAAGCTTTCTTT